One and the same sample provided the 22 T cell receptor beta chains below, sequenced in a study of PD-1 blockade in classical Hodgkin lymphoma. TCRdb's copy holds only in-frame clones and misses some; the assay was immunoSEQ multiplex PCR. Of 40,000 to 50,000 clones listed, around two thirds are singletons. Time point specified: cycle 4 day 1 (C4D1), after more than five weeks of nivolumab. Brentuximab vedotin exposure varied, and every patient relapsed after autologous stem cell transplantation. The material sequenced was peripheral blood mononuclear cells (PBMCs), taken before the fourth cycle of nivolumab. The source of these receptors is a human donor with classical Hodgkin lymphoma.

This rearrangement joins TRBV7-2 to TRBJ1-2; TRBD1 matches 8 bases. V was clipped by 5 bases and J by 7 bases; unmatched bases: 18. From germline, CDR1 is SGHTA and CDR2 FQGNSA. The CDR3 loop spans 17 amino acids. CDR3 sequence: CASSPQGGTGGRGGYTF. As DNA, the CDR3 is TGTGCCAGCAGCCCCCAAGGGGGGACAGGCGGTCGAGGTGGCTACACCTTC.

The genes are TRBV11-3 and TRBJ2-5, with unresolved D. This CDR3 spans 13 amino acids. V was clipped by 3 bases and J by 3 bases, with 8 bases between them. Looked up from germline, CDR1 is SGHNT and CDR2 is YENEEA. CDR3 sequence reads: CASSLYLEETQYF. In DNA form, the CDR3 reads TGTGCCAGCAGCTTGTATTTGGAAGAGACCCAGTACTTC.

This clone was picked up a small number of times. This chain links TRBV25-1 with TRBJ2-7, with D maybe TRBD1 (6 bases). Germline CDR1 reads MGHDK; CDR2 reads SYGVNS. The CDR3 has 13 amino acids. Trimming pared 1 base from V and 9 bases from J, leaving 13 bases between. The CDR3 region has the DNA TGTGCCAGCAGTGAATCAACAGGGAGCCTGCAGTACTTC. Translation gives CASSESTGSLQYF.

The V and J genes are TRBV2 and TRBJ1-1; no reliable D call. The germline V gene has CDR1 SNHLY and CDR2 FYNNEI. The V end lost 6 bases, the J end lost 3 bases, and 14 bases lay between the germline ends. The CDR3 is made up of 14 amino acids. The CDR3 loop reads CASSGGNRYTEAFF. Written as DNA, the CDR3 is TGTGCCAGCAGCGGCGGAAATAGGTACACTGAAGCTTTCTTT. Drawing the rest from reference TRBV2 and TRBJ1-1, the complete variable domain is EPEVTQTPSHQVTQMGQEVILRCVPISNHLYFYWYRQILGQKVEFLVSFYNNEISEKSEIFDDQFSVERPDGSNFTLKIRSTKLEDSAMYFCASSGGNRYTEAFFGQGTRLTVV.

The rearrangement joins TRBV7-9 to TRBJ1-3; no reliable D call. Germline assignment: CDR1 SEHNR and CDR2 FQNEAQ (reference sequence). The CDR3 spans 14 residues. V shed 2 bases and J shed 0 bases, with 5 bases lying between them. CDR3 protein: CASSLIGSGNTIYF. The CDR3 nucleotides are TGTGCCAGCAGCTTAATAGGCTCTGGAAACACCATATATTTT. The entire variable domain, with the rest obtained from reference TRBV7-9 and TRBJ1-3, is as follows: DTGVSQNPRHKITKRGQNVTFRCDPISEHNRLYWYRQTLGQGPEFLTYFQNEAQLEKSRLLSDRFSAERPKGSFSTLEIQRTEQGDSAMYLCASSLIGSGNTIYFGEGSWLTVV.

The genes are TRBV19 and TRBJ1-5; D perhaps matches TRBD1 (5 bases). Trimming removed 0 bases from V and 3 bases from J, with 12 bases in between. There are 16 residues in the CDR3. CDR1 LNHDA and CDR2 SQIVND come from the germline V gene (reference sequence). The DNA for the CDR3 is TGTGCCAGTAGTATAGATATTGCAGGGTACAATCAGCCCCAGCATTTT. Protein sequence: CASSIDIAGYNQPQHF.

This chain connects TRBV19 to TRBJ2-5; 10 positions agree with TRBD1. This CDR3 is 16 amino acids long. V lost 4 bases to trimming and J lost 1 base; unmatched junction nucleotides: 6. Germline V gene sequence: CDR1 LNHDA, CDR2 SQIVND (reference sequence). The CDR3 bases are TGTGCCAGTAGTAAATACTGGACAGGGGGCCAAGAGACCCAGTACTTC. It is translated as CASSKYWTGGQETQYF. Filled out from reference TRBV19 and TRBJ2-5, the complete variable domain reads DGGITQSPKYLFRKEGQNVTLSCEQNLNHDAMYWYRQDPGQGLRLIYYSQIVNDFQKGDIAEGYSVSREKKESFPLTVTSAQKNPTAFYLCASSKYWTGGQETQYFGPGTRLLVL.

The rearrangement joins TRBV18 to TRBJ2-5, with TRBD2 matching 11 bases. Germline loops: CDR1 KGHSH, CDR2 LQKENI. V shed 3 bases and J 2 bases; nucleotides not matched to a gene: 11. CDR3 length: 18 amino acids. The CDR3 is CASSPPPSSGGDQETQYF. DNA of the CDR3: TGTGCCAGCTCACCTCCCCCCAGTAGCGGGGGGGATCAAGAGACCCAGTACTTC.

The genes are TRBV6-5 and TRBJ2-3; the match to TRBD2 covers 8 bases. Germline values: CDR1 MNHEY, CDR2 SVGAGI. After removal of 10 bases from V and 0 bases from J, the junction contained 3 bases not matched to a gene. The CDR3 contains 13 residues. In nucleotides, the CDR3 is TGTGCCATCGGGGGGGTTAGCACAGATACGCAGTATTTT. Protein sequence: CAIGGVSTDTQYF.

The chain has TRBV7-6 and TRBJ2-1; TRBD2 aligns across 7 bases. The CDR3 extends over 14 amino acids. V lost 0 bases and J lost 8; bases outside the gene matches: 4. Germline V gives CDR1 SGHVS, CDR2 FNYEAQ. CDR3 DNA: TGTGCCAGCAGCTTAGCGGGAGGGTCCGATGAGCAGTTCTTC. It encodes CASSLAGGSDEQFF.

The table lists this clone with a few counts. The rearrangement uses TRBV29-1 and TRBJ2-1, with 13 bases matching TRBD2. After removal of 1 base from V and 5 bases from J, the junction contained 2 bases not matched to a gene. CDR3 length: 15 amino acids. Germline values: CDR1 SQVTM, CDR2 ANQGSEA. The CDR3 protein is CSVEVLAGGDNEQFF. CDR3 DNA sequence: TGCAGCGTTGAAGTACTAGCGGGGGGGGACAATGAGCAGTTCTTC.

The V call is TRBV2, the J call TRBJ1-1; no definite D call. The ends were cut back, 5 bases at V and 4 bases at J, with 11 bases in the middle. The CDR3 extends over 13 amino acids. The V gene's germline CDR1 is SNHLY and CDR2 FYNNEI. The CDR3 spells CASSYGGSTEAFF. CDR3 in DNA: TGTGCCAGCAGTTACGGAGGTAGCACTGAAGCTTTCTTT.

The J gene is TRBJ2-7, the V gene TRBV11-2; D gene unclear. This CDR3 contains 14 residues. With 5 bases removed from V and 0 bases from J, the gap between germline ends came to 11 bases. Germline values: CDR1 SGHAT, CDR2 FQNNGV. The CDR3 DNA follows: TGTGCCAGCAGCCCCTGGGCAGCCTCCTACGAGCAGTACTTC. The encoded protein is CASSPWAASYEQYF.

V and J are TRBV7-6 and TRBJ2-7; D remains ambiguous. The CDR3 runs to 14 residues. Germline V CDR1 and CDR2: SGHVS, FNYEAQ. V was shortened by 0 bases and J by 0 bases, with 6 bases between the two germline ends. The CDR3 sequence is CASSLAMNSYEQYF. In DNA, the CDR3 is TGTGCCAGCAGCTTAGCGATGAACTCCTACGAGCAGTACTTC.

The genes are TRBV9 and TRBJ2-1; 8 bases are shared with TRBD2. V was clipped by 1 base and J by 2 bases; unmatched bases: 5. The CDR3 covers 16 residues. From germline, CDR1 is SGDLS and CDR2 YYNGEE. CDR3 bases: TGTGCCAGCAGCGTAAGCTTGGGACTAGCCTACAATGAGCAGTTCTTC. Amino acids: CASSVSLGLAYNEQFF.

This clone has at least ten counts. This chain joins TRBV5-6 and TRBJ1-5; the D is unclear. Germline assignment: CDR1 SGHDT and CDR2 YYEEEE. This CDR3 region has 15 residues. V gave up 1 base and J gave up 3 bases, with 11 bases separating them. In DNA form, the CDR3 reads TGTGCCAGCAGCTTGCGGCGGCGCCTCAATCAGCCCCAGCATTTT. It encodes CASSLRRRLNQPQHF.

This clone occurred once. The genes are TRBV28 and TRBJ2-1; D perhaps matches TRBD2 (7 bases). The CDR3 has 16 amino acids. Between the trimmed V and J ends, which lost 1 base and 3 bases, there was a span of 13 bases. The germline gives CDR1 MDHEN, CDR2 SYDVKM. CDR3 sequence reads: CASSLSTGGFYNEQFF. The CDR3 DNA is TGTGCCAGCAGTTTATCGACGGGGGGCTTCTACAATGAGCAGTTCTTC.

The gene calls are TRBV27 and TRBJ1-4; D might be TRBD1 (6 bases). V lost 6 bases and J 6 bases, leaving 14 bases between the germline ends. This CDR3 region has 14 residues. The germline gives CDR1 MNHEY, CDR2 SMNVEV (reference sequence). The CDR3 protein is CASSPTGAHEKLFF. In DNA form, the CDR3 reads TGTGCCAGCAGCCCGACGGGGGCCCATGAAAAACTGTTTTTT.

V and J are TRBV29-1 and TRBJ2-3, with D hard to call. CDR1 is SQVTM and CDR2 is ANQGSEA in the germline V gene. The V and J ends lost 6 bases and 5 bases respectively, with 3 bases between them. This CDR3 region has 9 residues. CDR3 residues: CSVGDTQYF. The DNA for the CDR3 is TGCAGCGTGGGAGATACGCAGTATTTT.

The V call is TRBV28, the J call TRBJ2-5; 8 positions agree with TRBD2. CDR3 size: 15 residues. Germline V gene data show CDR1 as MDHEN and CDR2 as SYDVKM. V trimming: 6 bases; J trimming: 2 bases; junction bases outside the gene matches: 8. CDR3 amino acids: CASSPGAGGQETQYF. CDR3 in DNA: TGTGCCAGCAGCCCCGGGGCGGGGGGACAAGAGACCCAGTACTTC.

The V gene is TRBV5-1, the J gene TRBJ2-2; D unresolved. V lost 4 bases to trimming and J lost 6 bases, with 10 bases between them. Germline CDR1 is SGHRS and CDR2 is YFSETQ. The CDR3 is 13 amino acids. DNA of the CDR3: TGCGCCAGCAGCATGGACGGTCCCGGGGAGCTGTTTTTT. Protein: CASSMDGPGELFF.

The rearrangement joins TRBV7-8 to TRBJ2-5, with D unclear. The CDR3 is 14 amino acids. The germline CDR1 and CDR2 sequences are SGHVS and FQNEAQ. V lost 5 bases and J 0 bases, leaving 10 bases between the germline ends. CDR3 sequence (DNA): TGTGCCAGCAGCCCGGTGGCGAACCAAGAGACCCAGTACTTC. It codes for CASSPVANQETQYF. The whole variable domain, remainder taken from reference TRBV7-8 and TRBJ2-5, is GAGVSQSPRYKVAKRGQDVALRCDPISGHVSLFWYQQALGQGPEFLTYFQNEAQLDKSGLPSDRFFAERPEGSVSTLKIQRTQQEDSAVYLCASSPVANQETQYFGPGTRLLVL.